Listed below are T cell receptor beta chains from one sample, sequenced in a study of T cell responses to AZD1222 COVID-19 vaccine. The protocol was immunoSEQ multiplex PCR, while the TCRdb copy is restricted to in-frame clones and leaves out a portion. The sample lists 180,000 or so clones; more than 80% were seen once. The source was peripheral blood, collected 28 days after the second dose of the MenACWY control vaccine. All receptors come from an adult who received the MenACWY meningococcal vaccine as a control. CDR3s include the opening cysteine and the closing phenylalanine or tryptophan. A D gene is named only where the DNA matches it firmly. Clone size is not always given. Where it is, it says once, few, many or a class for expanded clones.

-,-,13,TRBV2,TRBJ1-4,CASSEYMGEKLFF,TGTGCCAGCAGTGAATATATGGGGGAAAAACTGTTTTTT
-,-,14,TRBV9,TRBJ1-2,CASSVQAANYGYTF,TGTGCCAGCAGCGTACAGGCAGCTAACTATGGCTACACCTTC
-,-,14,TRBV6-2/TRBV6-3,TRBJ1-1,CASSYVQVYTEAFF,TGTGCCAGCAGTTACGTACAGGTTTACACTGAAGCTTTCTTT
-,TRBD1,16,TRBV19,TRBJ2-7,CAPLRVRDRGLGEQYF,TGTGCCCCCTTAAGGGTCCGGGACAGGGGGCTTGGCGAGCAGTACTTC
-,-,16,TRBV27,TRBJ1-1,CASHRDGASRNTEAFF,TGTGCCAGCCACAGGGACGGAGCCTCCAGGAACACTGAAGCTTTCTTT
once,TRBD2,18,TRBV7-8,TRBJ2-7,CASSSPGTAGTSGRKGYF,TGTGCCAGCAGCTCCCCCGGGACAGCTGGGACTAGCGGGAGAAAGGGGTACTTC
-,TRBD1,15,TRBV5-1,TRBJ2-5,CASSLLRTGEETQYF,TGCGCCAGCAGCTTGTTAAGGACAGGGGAAGAGACCCAGTACTTC
-,TRBD2,18,TRBV4-3,TRBJ2-7,CASSQKIIPTSGSYEQYF,TGCGCCAGCAGCCAAAAAATCATCCCGACTAGCGGGAGCTACGAGCAGTACTTC
-,-,15,TRBV6-5,TRBJ2-2,CASSYSIRVSGELFF,TGTGCCAGCAGTTACTCGATTCGGGTGTCCGGGGAGCTGTTTTTT
-,TRBD1,12,TRBV28,TRBJ1-5,CASTQGGQPQHF,TGTGCCAGCACCCAGGGGGGTCAGCCCCAGCATTTT
once,-,11,TRBV20-1,TRBJ2-2,CSARGPGELFF,TGCAGTGCTAGGGGGCCCGGGGAGCTGTTTTTT
-,TRBD1,14,TRBV25-1,TRBJ2-2,CATTPDRATGELFF,TGTGCCACCACCCCTGACAGGGCCACCGGGGAGCTGTTTTTT
-,-,12,TRBV3-1/TRBV3-2,TRBJ2-1,CASSQVIDEQFF,TGTGCCAGCAGCCAAGTTATCGATGAGCAGTTCTTC
-,-,17,TRBV14,TRBJ1-3,CASSQDRPVLSGNTIYF,TGTGCCAGCAGCCAAGATAGGCCAGTCCTCTCTGGAAACACCATATATTTT
-,-,13,TRBV24-1,TRBJ1-2,CATSGGGRYGYTF,TGTGCCACCTCGGGGGGGGGAAGGTATGGCTACACCTTC
once,TRBD2,16,TRBV7-3,TRBJ2-2,CASSLLGSGSGGELFF,TGTGCCAGCAGCTTGCTGGGTAGCGGGAGTGGCGGGGAGCTGTTTTTT
-,-,13,TRBV27,TRBJ1-5,CASRLRDNQPQHF,TGTGCCAGCAGACTTAGGGATAATCAGCCCCAGCATTTT
-,-,12,TRBV18,TRBJ2-7,CASSSGDYEQYF,TGTGCCAGCTCATCCGGGGACTACGAGCAGTACTTC
-,TRBD2,14,TRBV6-5,TRBJ2-7,CASSRTSGSNEQYF,TGTGCCAGCAGTCGGACTAGCGGGAGCAACGAGCAGTACTTC
-,-,12,TRBV30,TRBJ1-5,CAWRSGDQPQHF,TGTGCCTGGAGGAGCGGGGACCAGCCCCAGCATTTT
-,-,13,TRBV4-1,TRBJ1-2,CASSHEEGNGYTF,TGCGCCAGCAGCCATGAAGAGGGAAATGGCTACACCTTC
-,-,14,TRBV5-1,TRBJ2-7,CASTAVGSSYEQYF,TGCGCCAGCACTGCAGTGGGTAGCTCCTACGAGCAGTACTTC
-,TRBD2,16,TRBV4-1,TRBJ2-1,CASSQDRGLSYNEQFF,TGCGCCAGCAGCCAAGATCGGGGACTATCCTACAATGAGCAGTTCTTC
-,-,13,TRBV6-2/TRBV6-3,TRBJ1-2,CASSYDRFYGYTF,TGTGCCAGCAGTTACGACAGGTTCTATGGCTACACCTTC
-,-,15,TRBV28,TRBJ1-3,CASSSQPGKGNTIYF,TGTGCCAGCAGTTCCCAGCCCGGAAAGGGAAACACCATATATTTT
-,-,14,TRBV19,TRBJ1-2,CASRKGGGHYGYTF,TGTGCCAGTAGAAAAGGAGGAGGGCACTATGGCTACACCTTC
-,-,15,TRBV6-2/TRBV6-3,TRBJ1-5,CASSIEKGSNQPQHF,TGTGCCAGCAGCATCGAAAAGGGTAGCAATCAGCCCCAGCATTTT
-,-,14,TRBV6-6,TRBJ1-5,CASIGSYSNQPQHF,TGTGCCAGCATCGGATCTTATAGCAATCAGCCCCAGCATTTT
-,-,15,TRBV6-5,TRBJ1-6,CASSHRQAGNSPLHF,TGTGCCAGCAGTCATCGACAGGCTGGGAATTCACCCCTCCACTTT
-,-,15,TRBV27,TRBJ1-1,CASSLVVGMNTEAFF,TGTGCCAGCAGTCTTGTCGTCGGGATGAACACTGAAGCTTTCTTT
-,TRBD2,16,TRBV14,TRBJ2-1,CASSHITSGLYNEQFF,TGTGCCAGCAGCCACATAACTAGCGGGCTTTACAATGAGCAGTTCTTC
once,TRBD1,17,TRBV15,TRBJ2-7,CATSRAAPGQGRYEQYF,TGTGCCACCAGCAGAGCTGCGCCGGGACAGGGACGCTACGAGCAGTACTTC
-,-,14,TRBV18,TRBJ1-5,CASSPSSGDQPQHF,TGTGCCAGCTCACCCTCATCAGGGGATCAGCCCCAGCATTTT
-,-,15,TRBV27,TRBJ1-2,CASSPQGRPNYGYTF,TGTGCCAGCAGTCCTCAGGGGAGACCTAACTATGGCTACACCTTC
-,TRBD1,16,TRBV15,TRBJ1-5,CATSRPGTGSSQPQHF,TGTGCCACCAGCAGACCCGGGACAGGGTCGAGCCAGCCCCAGCATTTT
-,-,15,TRBV19,TRBJ2-1,CASRKPGTPYNEQFF,TGTGCCAGCCGAAAACCAGGGACTCCCTACAATGAGCAGTTCTTC
-,TRBD1,11,TRBV27,TRBJ1-6,CASSGQGPLHF,TGTGCCAGCAGTGGACAGGGGCCCCTCCACTTT
-,-,15,TRBV21-1,TRBJ1-2,CASTPSGTGVRGYTF,TGTGCCAGCACGCCCTCCGGGACAGGGGTTCGTGGCTACACCTTC
-,-,11,TRBV12-3/TRBV12-4,TRBJ2-2,CASRTTGELFF,TGTGCCAGCAGAACGACCGGGGAGCTGTTTTTT
-,-,15,TRBV27,TRBJ1-5,CASSLDPNSNQPQHF,TGTGCCAGCAGTTTGGACCCAAATAGCAATCAGCCCCAGCATTTT
few,TRBD2,17,TRBV5-4,TRBJ2-1,CASSLGLAWASAYEQFF,TGTGCCAGCAGCTTGGGACTAGCATGGGCGAGTGCCTATGAGCAGTTCTTC
-,-,14,TRBV3-1/TRBV3-2,TRBJ1-5,CASSQGGSDQPQHF,TGTGCCAGCAGCCAAGGGGGATCCGATCAGCCCCAGCATTTT
once,TRBD1,14,TRBV18,TRBJ1-1,CASSSTGGNTEAFF,TGTGCCAGCTCATCAACAGGGGGCAACACTGAAGCTTTCTTT
-,TRBD1,17,TRBV5-4,TRBJ2-2,CASSLDPGTGRAGELFF,TGTGCCAGCAGCTTGGACCCGGGGACAGGGCGCGCCGGGGAGCTGTTTTTT
-,-,11,TRBV19,TRBJ2-5,CASRDQETQYF,TGTGCCAGCAGAGACCAAGAGACCCAGTACTTC
-,-,11,TRBV3-1/TRBV3-2,TRBJ2-7,CASSLSYEQYF,TGTGCCAGCAGCCTTTCCTACGAGCAGTACTTC
-,-,14,TRBV7-9,TRBJ1-2,CASSLAQPNYGYTF,TGTGCCAGCAGCTTAGCACAGCCAAACTATGGCTACACCTTC
-,-,14,TRBV2,TRBJ1-2,CASSDGGANYGYTF,TGTGCCAGCAGTGATGGTGGAGCTAACTATGGCTACACCTTC
-,-,15,TRBV19,TRBJ1-1,CASRSPGRRNTEAFF,TGTGCCAGTAGGAGTCCCGGCAGAAGGAACACTGAAGCTTTCTTT
-,-,14,TRBV18,TRBJ1-1,CASSPRTQNTEAFF,TGTGCCAGCTCACCCCGGACGCAGAACACTGAAGCTTTCTTT
-,-,12,TRBV2,TRBJ2-7,CASSAQITGQYF,TGTGCCAGCAGTGCTCAAATCACGGGTCAGTACTTC
once,-,14,TRBV28,TRBJ2-2,CASSQGSNTGELFF,TGTGCCAGCAGTCAGGGGTCGAACACCGGGGAGCTGTTTTTT
-,-,13,TRBV5-5,TRBJ1-1,CASSLSGDTEAFF,TGTGCCAGCAGCTTGTCCGGGGACACTGAAGCTTTCTTT
-,-,14,TRBV13,TRBJ2-1,CASSLRMVRAEQFF,TGTGCCAGCAGCTTAAGGATGGTTAGGGCTGAGCAGTTCTTC
-,-,15,TRBV24-1,TRBJ2-5,CATSVAGGGGETQYF,TGTGCCACCAGTGTCGCGGGTGGGGGAGGAGAGACCCAGTACTTC
-,TRBD1,15,TRBV6-5,TRBJ2-2,CAGERTGGRTGELFF,TGTGCCGGGGAGAGGACAGGGGGACGCACCGGGGAGCTGTTTTTT
-,-,14,TRBV30,TRBJ1-5,CAWSGPTGNQPQHF,TGTGCCTGGAGCGGACCCACGGGCAATCAGCCCCAGCATTTT